The T cell receptor (beta chain) described here comes from a study of T cells in Graves' hyperthyroidism and ophthalmopathy. V lost 2 bases, J lost 1 base, and 9 bases lay in between. The CDR3 extends over 15 amino acids. Germline V CDR1 and CDR2: SGHTA, FQGNSA. Amplified regions were TCR beta CDR3 sequences from RNA transcripts. The study used the HTBI primer set for a first-round RT-PCR of the TCR CDR3. A single record per CDR3 protein comes from TCRdb applying MiXCR to the multiplex PCR reads. The profile covers 310,000 or so distinct CDR3 sequences, with about a sixth appearing a single time and around 57% taken by the ten largest. This clonotype was seen many times. The antigen is unknown. Each ophthalmopathy patient scored at least 3 on the Clinical Activity Score and at least 4 on NOSPECS grade, with duration under 3 months. Clinical symptoms, serum thyroxine and TRAb, thyroid ultrasound and orbital computed tomography were used for the diagnoses.

Study results and limitations: Ophthalmopathy and stable hyperthyroidism were separated by a 13 V-J model. Blood also showed most of the thyroid clonotypes that were expanded above 0.001.

The sample consisted of blood. The V call is TRBV7-2, the J call TRBJ1-5; D unresolved. The receptor comes from a woman aged 55-70 years with Graves' ophthalmopathy. The CDR3 loop reads CASSLLTASNQPQHF. The CDR3, as DNA: TGTGCCAGCAGCTTACTCACAGCCAGCAATCAGCCCCAGCATTTT.